This TCR beta chain appears in the sequencing data of a study of OX40 agonist ivuxolimab in advanced cancers. V was shortened by 1 base and J by 3 bases, with 13 bases between the two germline ends. Germline loops: CDR1 SGHTA, CDR2 FQGNSA. CDR3 length: 15 residues. Produced via immunoSEQ multiplex PCR; TCRdb's table is partial and in-frame only. The table records under 80,000 clones, over 75% of them present only once. The rearrangement joins TRBV7-2 to TRBJ2-7, with D possibly being TRBD1 (5 bases). The sample consisted of CD4+ or CD8+ T cells sorted from blood, taken in a trial of the OX40 agonist ivuxolimab. This receptor was obtained from an adult with an advanced solid tumor such as melanoma, head and neck, liver or kidney cancer. CDR3 DNA sequence: TGTGCCAGCAGCTTAGTCACAGGAGAGAGCTACGAGCAGTACTTC. This encodes CASSLVTGESYEQYF. The whole variable domain, remainder taken from reference TRBV7-2 and TRBJ2-7, is GAGVSQSPSNKVTEKGKDVELRCDPISGHTALYWYRQSLGQGLEFLIYFQGNSAPDKSGLPSDRFSAERTGGSVSTLTIQRTQQEDSAVYLCASSLVTGESYEQYFGPGTRLTVT.